This entry describes one TCR beta chain. The antigen is unknown. The data stem from a study of T cells in tuberculosis. Study-wide results and caveats: GMM-specific TCRs were nearer to active tuberculosis alpha repertoires, suggesting expansion. GEM motif frequencies gave over 60% accuracy; the GMM repertoire gave 80% to 90%.

Clones were read by immunoSEQ multiplex PCR, and TCRdb kept only the in-frame ones, dropping some. Of about 20,000 clones in the sample, 80% to 90% are singletons; the top ten hold around 15%. The germline V gene encodes CDR1 SGHDT and CDR2 YYEEEE. Trimming took 5 bases from V and 6 from J; bases not matched to a gene: 13. The CDR3 totals 16 residues. The specimen was PBMCs. The receptor's source is a donor aged 10 to 29 with latent tuberculosis or without tuberculosis infection. The gene calls are TRBV5-6 and TRBJ1-2; 10 bases map to TRBD1. CDR3 amino acids: CASRPTRQGALNGYTF. The CDR3 DNA reads as TGTGCCAGCAGACCTACTCGACAGGGGGCGTTAAATGGCTACACCTTC.